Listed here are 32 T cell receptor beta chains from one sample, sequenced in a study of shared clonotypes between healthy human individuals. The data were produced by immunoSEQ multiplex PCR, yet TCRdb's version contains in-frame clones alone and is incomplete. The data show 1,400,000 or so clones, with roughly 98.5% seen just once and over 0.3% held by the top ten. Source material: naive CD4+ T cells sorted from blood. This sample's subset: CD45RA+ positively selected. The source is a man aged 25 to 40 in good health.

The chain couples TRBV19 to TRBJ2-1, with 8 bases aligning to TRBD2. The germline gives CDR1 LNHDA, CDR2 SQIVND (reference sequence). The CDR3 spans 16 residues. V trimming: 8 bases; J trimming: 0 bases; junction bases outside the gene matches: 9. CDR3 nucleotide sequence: TGTGCCAGTCGATACGTTAGCGGGACCTCCTACAATGAGCAGTTCTTC. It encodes CASRYVSGTSYNEQFF. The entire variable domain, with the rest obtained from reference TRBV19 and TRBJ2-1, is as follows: DGGITQSPKYLFRKEGQNVTLSCEQNLNHDAMYWYRQDPGQGLRLIYYSQIVNDFQKGDIAEGYSVSREKKESFPLTVTSAQKNPTAFYLCASRYVSGTSYNEQFFGPGTRLTVL.

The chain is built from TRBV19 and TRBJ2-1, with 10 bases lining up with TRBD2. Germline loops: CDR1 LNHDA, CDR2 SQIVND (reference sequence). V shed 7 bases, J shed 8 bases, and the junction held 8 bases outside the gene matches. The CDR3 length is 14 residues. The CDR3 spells CASKAGGPRHEQFF. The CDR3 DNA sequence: TGTGCCAGTAAAGCGGGAGGGCCCAGGCATGAGCAGTTCTTC.

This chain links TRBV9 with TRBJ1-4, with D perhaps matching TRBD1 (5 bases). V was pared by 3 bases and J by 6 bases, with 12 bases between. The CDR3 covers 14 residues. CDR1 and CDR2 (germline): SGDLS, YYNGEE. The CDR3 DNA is TGTGCCAGCAGCGAGACAGTTTCCGATGAAAAACTGTTTTTT. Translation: CASSETVSDEKLFF.

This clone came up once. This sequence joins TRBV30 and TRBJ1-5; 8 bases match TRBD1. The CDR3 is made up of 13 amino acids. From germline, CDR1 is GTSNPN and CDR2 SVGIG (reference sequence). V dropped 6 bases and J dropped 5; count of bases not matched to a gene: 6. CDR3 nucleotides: TGTGCCTGTTCAGGGGGCGCCGATCAGCCCCAGCATTTT. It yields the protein CACSGGADQPQHF.

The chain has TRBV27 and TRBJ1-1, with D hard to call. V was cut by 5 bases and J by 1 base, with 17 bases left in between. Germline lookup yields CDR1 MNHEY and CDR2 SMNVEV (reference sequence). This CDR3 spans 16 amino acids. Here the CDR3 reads CASSTPKGKENTEAFF. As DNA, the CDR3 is TGTGCCAGCAGTACCCCAAAGGGAAAAGAGAACACTGAAGCTTTCTTT.

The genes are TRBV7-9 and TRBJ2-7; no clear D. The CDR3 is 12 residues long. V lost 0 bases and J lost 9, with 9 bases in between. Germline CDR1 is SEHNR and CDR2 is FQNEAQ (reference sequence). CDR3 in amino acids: CASSLANGGQYF. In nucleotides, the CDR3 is TGTGCCAGCAGCTTAGCGAACGGCGGGCAGTACTTC.

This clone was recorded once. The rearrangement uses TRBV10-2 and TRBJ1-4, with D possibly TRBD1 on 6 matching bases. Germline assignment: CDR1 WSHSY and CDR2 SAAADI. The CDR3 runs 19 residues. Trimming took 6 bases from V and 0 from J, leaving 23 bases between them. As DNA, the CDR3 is TGCGCCAGCAGAGAGAGGGACACCGTCTTTCGGGCAACTAATGAAAAACTGTTTTTT. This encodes CASRERDTVFRATNEKLFF.

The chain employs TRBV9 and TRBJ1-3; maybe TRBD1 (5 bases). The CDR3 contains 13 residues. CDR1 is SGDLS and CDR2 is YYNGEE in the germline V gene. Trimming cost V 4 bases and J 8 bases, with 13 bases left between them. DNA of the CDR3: TGTGCCAGCAGCCGAACAATAGGGGACACCATATATTTT. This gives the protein CASSRTIGDTIYF. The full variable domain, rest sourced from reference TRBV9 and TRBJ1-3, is DSGVTQTPKHLITATGQRVTLRCSPRSGDLSVYWYQQSLDQGLQFLIQYYNGEERAKGNILERFSAQQFPDLHSELNLSSLELGDSALYFCASSRTIGDTIYFGEGSWLTVV.

The CDR3: CASSLRTGRQPQHF. The CDR3 DNA reads TGTGCCAGCAGCCTCCGGACAGGGCGTCAGCCCCAGCATTTT. The J gene is TRBJ1-5, the V gene TRBV27, with 8 bases that match TRBD1. CDR1 and CDR2 (germline): MNHEY, SMNVEV (reference sequence). Trimming cost V 6 bases and J 6 bases; bases outside gene matches: 7. The CDR3 totals 14 residues.

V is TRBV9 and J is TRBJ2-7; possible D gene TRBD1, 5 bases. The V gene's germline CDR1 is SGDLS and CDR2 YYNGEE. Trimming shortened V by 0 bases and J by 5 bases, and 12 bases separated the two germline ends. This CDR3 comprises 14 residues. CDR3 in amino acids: CASSVAGRVDEQYF. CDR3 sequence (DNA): TGTGCCAGCAGCGTAGCGGGCAGGGTAGACGAGCAGTACTTC.

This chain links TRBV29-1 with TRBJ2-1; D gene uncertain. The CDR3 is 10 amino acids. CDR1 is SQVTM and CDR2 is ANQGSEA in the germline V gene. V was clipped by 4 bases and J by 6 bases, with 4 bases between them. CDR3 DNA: TGCAGCGTTGGTAGCAATGAGCAGTTCTTC. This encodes CSVGSNEQFF.

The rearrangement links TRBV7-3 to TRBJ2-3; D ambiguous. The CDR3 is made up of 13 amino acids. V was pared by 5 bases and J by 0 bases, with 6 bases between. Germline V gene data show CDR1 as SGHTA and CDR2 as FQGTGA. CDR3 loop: CASSTYSTDTQYF. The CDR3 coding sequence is TGTGCCAGCAGCACCTATAGCACAGATACGCAGTATTTT.

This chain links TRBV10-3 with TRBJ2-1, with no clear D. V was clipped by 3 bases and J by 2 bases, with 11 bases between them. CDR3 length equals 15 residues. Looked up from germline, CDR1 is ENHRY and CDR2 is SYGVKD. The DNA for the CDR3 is TGTGCCATCAGTGATGTTGGCTCTACCTACAATGAGCAGTTCTTC. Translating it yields CAISDVGSTYNEQFF.

The CDR3 region is CASSQKGVGTEAFF. DNA of the CDR3: TGTGCCAGCTCTCAAAAAGGGGTAGGGACTGAAGCTTTCTTT. This sequence joins TRBV18 and TRBJ1-1; D is perhaps TRBD1 (5 bases). The germline CDR1 and CDR2 sequences are KGHSH and LQKENI. The germline V and J ends were trimmed by 6 bases and 5 bases, with 16 bases remaining between them. The CDR3 loop spans 14 amino acids.

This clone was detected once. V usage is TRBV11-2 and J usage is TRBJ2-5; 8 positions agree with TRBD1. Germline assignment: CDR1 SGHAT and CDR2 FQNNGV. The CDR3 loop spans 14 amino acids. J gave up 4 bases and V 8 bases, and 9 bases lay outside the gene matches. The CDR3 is CASRRPGGRETQYF. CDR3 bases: TGTGCCAGCCGCCGTCCAGGGGGCAGAGAGACCCAGTACTTC.

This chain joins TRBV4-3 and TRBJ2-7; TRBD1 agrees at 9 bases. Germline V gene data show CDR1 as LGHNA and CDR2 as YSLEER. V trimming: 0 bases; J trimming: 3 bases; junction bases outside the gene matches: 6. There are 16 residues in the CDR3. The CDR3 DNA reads TGCGCCAGCAGCCAAGATCCTTGGGACAGGGACTACGAGCAGTACTTC. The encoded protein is CASSQDPWDRDYEQYF.

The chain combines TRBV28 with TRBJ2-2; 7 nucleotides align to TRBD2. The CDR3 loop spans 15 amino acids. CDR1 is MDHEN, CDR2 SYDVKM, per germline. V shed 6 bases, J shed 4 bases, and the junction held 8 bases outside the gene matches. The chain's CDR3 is CASRPSSGATGELFF. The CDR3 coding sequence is TGTGCCAGCAGGCCCTCTAGCGGAGCCACCGGGGAGCTGTTTTTT. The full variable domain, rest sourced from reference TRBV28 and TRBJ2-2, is DVKVTQSSRYLVKRTGEKVFLECVQDMDHENMFWYRQDPGLGLRLIYFSYDVKMKEKGDIPEGYSVSREKKERFSLILESASTNQTSMYLCASRPSSGATGELFFGEGSRLTVL.

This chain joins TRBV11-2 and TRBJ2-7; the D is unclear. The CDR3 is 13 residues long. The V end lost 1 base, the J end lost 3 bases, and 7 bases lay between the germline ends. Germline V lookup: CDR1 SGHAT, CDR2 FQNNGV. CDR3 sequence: CASSLVANYEQYF. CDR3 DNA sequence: TGTGCCAGCAGCTTAGTGGCGAACTACGAGCAGTACTTC.

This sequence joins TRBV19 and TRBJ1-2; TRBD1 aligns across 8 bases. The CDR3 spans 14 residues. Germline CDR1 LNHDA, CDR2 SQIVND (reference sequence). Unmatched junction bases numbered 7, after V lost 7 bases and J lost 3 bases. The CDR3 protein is CASTPTGAHYGYTF. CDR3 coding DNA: TGTGCCAGTACCCCGACAGGGGCCCACTATGGCTACACCTTC.

The CDR3 nucleotides are TGCGCCAGCAGCCCCGCTTCCGGGGGCCCCGGGGAGCTGTTTTTT. It yields the protein CASSPASGGPGELFF. The chain uses TRBV5-1 and TRBJ2-2; D may be TRBD1 or TRBD2 (6 bases each). Germline V gene data show CDR1 as SGHRS and CDR2 as YFSETQ. V was clipped by 4 bases and J by 6 bases, with 16 bases between them. The CDR3 contains 15 residues.

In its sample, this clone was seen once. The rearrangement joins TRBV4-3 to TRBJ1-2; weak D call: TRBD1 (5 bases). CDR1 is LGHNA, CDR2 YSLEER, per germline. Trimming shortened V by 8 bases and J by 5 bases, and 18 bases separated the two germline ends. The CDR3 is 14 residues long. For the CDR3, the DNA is TGCGCCAGCGCCATAGGACAAGGACGGTATGGCTACACCTTC. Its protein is CASAIGQGRYGYTF.

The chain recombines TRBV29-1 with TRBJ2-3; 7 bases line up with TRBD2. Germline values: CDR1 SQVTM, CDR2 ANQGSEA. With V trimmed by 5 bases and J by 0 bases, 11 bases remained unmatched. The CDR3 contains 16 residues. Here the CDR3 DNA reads TGCAGCGTTAACAACCTAGTGGGAGGGAGCACAGATACGCAGTATTTT. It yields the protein CSVNNLVGGSTDTQYF.

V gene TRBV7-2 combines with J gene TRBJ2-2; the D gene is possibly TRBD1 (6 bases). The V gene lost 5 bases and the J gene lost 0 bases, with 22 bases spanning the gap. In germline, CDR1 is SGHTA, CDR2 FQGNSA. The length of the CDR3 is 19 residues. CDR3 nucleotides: TGTGCCAGCAGCCCCTTTAGATGGGAACAGGGTGCGAACACCGGGGAGCTGTTTTTT. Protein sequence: CASSPFRWEQGANTGELFF.

CDR3 protein: CASSPPRSGSYNEQFF. The CDR3 DNA reads TGTGCCAGCAGCCCTCCCCGGAGCGGGTCTTACAATGAGCAGTTCTTC. This chain joins TRBV7-9 and TRBJ2-1; D might be TRBD2 (6 bases). This CDR3 contains 16 residues. CDR1 is SEHNR, CDR2 FQNEAQ, per germline (reference sequence). V was trimmed by 5 bases and J by 4 bases, leaving 18 bases between them.

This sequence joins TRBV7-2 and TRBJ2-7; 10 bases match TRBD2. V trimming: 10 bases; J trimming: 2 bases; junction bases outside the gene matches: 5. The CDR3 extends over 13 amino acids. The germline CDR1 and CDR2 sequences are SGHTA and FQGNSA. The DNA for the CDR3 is TGTGCCACCCGGACTAGCGGAACCTACGAGCAGTACTTC. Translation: CATRTSGTYEQYF.

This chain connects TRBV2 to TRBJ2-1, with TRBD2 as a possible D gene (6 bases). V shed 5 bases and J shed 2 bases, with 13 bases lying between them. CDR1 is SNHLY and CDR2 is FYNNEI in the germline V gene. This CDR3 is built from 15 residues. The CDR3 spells CASSSGGLTYNEQFF. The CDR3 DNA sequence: TGTGCCAGCAGTTCTGGAGGGCTCACCTACAATGAGCAGTTCTTC.

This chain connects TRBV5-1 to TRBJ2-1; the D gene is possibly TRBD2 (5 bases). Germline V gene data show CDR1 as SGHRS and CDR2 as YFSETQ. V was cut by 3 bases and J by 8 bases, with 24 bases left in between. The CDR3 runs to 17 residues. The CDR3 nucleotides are TGCGCCAGCAGCTCCAAACTCCCCGGGAAGGTTCTCTATGAGCAGTTCTTC. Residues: CASSSKLPGKVLYEQFF.

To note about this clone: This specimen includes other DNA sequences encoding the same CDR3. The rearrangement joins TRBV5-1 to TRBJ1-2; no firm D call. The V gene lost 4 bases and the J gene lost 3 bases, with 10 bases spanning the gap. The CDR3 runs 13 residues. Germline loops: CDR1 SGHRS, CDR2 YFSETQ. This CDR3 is CASSLWTDYGYTF. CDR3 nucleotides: TGCGCCAGCAGCCTGTGGACGGACTATGGCTACACCTTC.

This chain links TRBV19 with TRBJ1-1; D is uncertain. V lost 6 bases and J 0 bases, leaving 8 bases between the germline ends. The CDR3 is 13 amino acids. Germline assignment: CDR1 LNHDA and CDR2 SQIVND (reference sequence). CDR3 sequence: CASRVLMNTEAFF. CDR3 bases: TGTGCCAGTAGAGTGCTTATGAACACTGAAGCTTTCTTT.

CDR3 coding DNA: TGTGCCAGCCTGAGACAGTCTGGAAACACCATATATTTT. It codes for CASLRQSGNTIYF. The chain carries TRBV5-8 and TRBJ1-3; D may be TRBD1 (5 bases). V shed 7 bases and J shed 1 base, with 9 bases lying between them. This CDR3 region has 13 residues. CDR1 is SGHTS and CDR2 is YDEGEE in the germline V gene.

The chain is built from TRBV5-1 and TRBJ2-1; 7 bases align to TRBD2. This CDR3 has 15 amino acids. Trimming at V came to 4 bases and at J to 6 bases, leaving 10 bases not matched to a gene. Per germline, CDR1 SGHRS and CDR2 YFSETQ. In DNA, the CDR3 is TGCGCCAGCAGCATAAGCGGGGCCTCTGGCAATGAGCAGTTCTTC. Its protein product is CASSISGASGNEQFF.

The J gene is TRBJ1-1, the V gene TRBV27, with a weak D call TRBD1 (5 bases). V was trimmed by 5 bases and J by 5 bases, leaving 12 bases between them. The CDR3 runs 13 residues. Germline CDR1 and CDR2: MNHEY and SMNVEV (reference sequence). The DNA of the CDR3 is TGTGCCAGCAGTCTGTTCGGGGGAACTGAAGCTTTCTTT. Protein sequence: CASSLFGGTEAFF.